The 18 T cell receptor beta chains in this list originate from one sample, sequenced in a study of beta chain features in type 1 diabetes. The study reverse transcribed the entire isolated RNA, so it sequenced expressed TCRB transcripts. Using immunoSEQ multiplex PCR, the repertoire was profiled, and TCRdb retains in-frame clones only, with some absent. Counted here are roughly 300,000 clones, less than 10% occurring once; the ten biggest clones make up around 0.45%. The sequenced sample consisted of central memory CD4+ T cells from blood. These TCRs come from a woman aged 18-30 years in good health.

CDR3 region: CASGRRDRGRETQYF. The CDR3 bases are TGTGCTAGTGGCCGCCGGGACAGGGGGCGAGAGACCCAGTACTTC. This chain uses TRBV12-5 with TRBJ2-5, with 12 bases lining up with TRBD1. The length of the CDR3 is 15 residues. Germline values: CDR1 LGHNT, CDR2 FRNRAP. V lost 6 bases and J lost 4; bases outside the gene matches: 6.

The genes are TRBV9 and TRBJ2-3; D remains unclear. CDR1 is SGDLS, CDR2 YYNGEE, per germline. The CDR3 length is 13 residues. V was cut by 2 bases and J by 6 bases, with 10 bases left in between. The CDR3 sequence: CASSVGYPDTQYF. The DNA of the CDR3 is TGTGCCAGCAGCGTTGGGTATCCGGATACGCAGTATTTT. The variable domain in full, completed from reference TRBV9 and TRBJ2-3, reads DSGVTQTPKHLITATGQRVTLRCSPRSGDLSVYWYQQSLDQGLQFLIQYYNGEERAKGNILERFSAQQFPDLHSELNLSSLELGDSALYFCASSVGYPDTQYFGPGTRLTVL.

This chain uses TRBV27 with TRBJ2-2, with D tentatively TRBD1 or TRBD2 (5 bases each). V lost 5 bases to trimming and J lost 6 bases, with 25 bases between them. CDR1 and CDR2 (germline): MNHEY, SMNVEV (reference sequence). The CDR3 consists of 18 residues. The CDR3 spells CASSLWGRGRRIAGELFF. The CDR3 coding sequence is TGTGCCAGCAGTCTATGGGGTCGGGGACGACGGATCGCCGGGGAGCTGTTTTTT.

There are many counts of this clone. Other DNA sequences of this sample code for an identical CDR3. This chain joins TRBV5-4 and TRBJ1-2, with D maybe TRBD1 (5 bases). Between the trimmed V and J ends, which lost 2 bases and 3 bases, there was a span of 8 bases. CDR1 is SGHNT, CDR2 YYREEE, per germline (reference sequence). The length of the CDR3 is 13 residues. CDR3 DNA sequence: TGTGCCAGCAGCTTAGGCAGGGACTATGGCTACACCTTC. Protein product: CASSLGRDYGYTF.

With respect to this clone: The same CDR3 also results from other DNA sequences found in this sample. The chain has TRBV6-6 and TRBJ2-7; TRBD2 is a possible D gene (6 bases). In germline, CDR1 is MNHNY, CDR2 SVGAGI (reference sequence). The V end was cut by 8 bases, the J end by 1 base, with 12 bases between. The CDR3 is made up of 13 amino acids. The CDR3 DNA reads as TGTGCCAGCTCTGGGACTTTTTCCTACGAGCAGTACTTC. Residues: CASSGTFSYEQYF.

This clone has only a few counts. The gene calls are TRBV9 and TRBJ2-7, with 9 nucleotides matching TRBD2. CDR3 length equals 15 residues. Germline V gene lookup returns CDR1 SGDLS and CDR2 YYNGEE. After removal of 0 bases from V and 7 bases from J, the junction contained 8 bases not matched to a gene. For the CDR3, the DNA is TGTGCCAGCAGCGTAGAGGTAGCGGGAGTCGGTGAGCAGTACTTC. Translation gives CASSVEVAGVGEQYF.

This clone qualifies as medium-sized. V and J are TRBV7-2 and TRBJ2-2, with D possibly TRBD1 on 5 matching bases. V was trimmed by 5 bases and J by 6 bases, leaving 13 bases between them. The CDR3 spans 14 residues. Germline V gene sequence: CDR1 SGHTA, CDR2 FQGNSA. The CDR3 nucleotides read TGTGCCAGCAGCCCCGGGCAGGGTGCCGGGGAGCTGTTTTTT. As protein: CASSPGQGAGELFF.

The chain combines TRBV28 with TRBJ2-1; 7 positions agree with TRBD2. The CDR3 runs to 15 residues. The V gene's germline CDR1 is MDHEN and CDR2 SYDVKM. Trimming removed 6 bases from V and 0 bases from J; junction bases left unmatched: 5. This CDR3 reads CASSPGGNSYNEQFF. The CDR3 DNA is TGTGCCAGCAGCCCCGGGGGGAACTCCTACAATGAGCAGTTCTTC.

This clone was detected only a few times. The rearrangement links TRBV9 to TRBJ2-3; no clear D. V was pared by 2 bases and J by 1 base, with 5 bases between. Germline lookup yields CDR1 SGDLS and CDR2 YYNGEE. This CDR3 has 13 residues. CDR3 bases: TGTGCCAGCAGCGTCATGGGCACAGATACGCAGTATTTT. It translates to CASSVMGTDTQYF.

This clone was seen a few times. This sequence joins TRBV4-2 and TRBJ2-5; tentative D call: TRBD2 (8 bases). The V end lost 6 bases, the J end lost 4 bases, and 24 bases lay between the germline ends. The germline V gene encodes CDR1 LGHNA and CDR2 YNFKEQ. The CDR3 has 17 residues. The CDR3 sequence is CASSPGLAGPGGETQYF. As DNA, the CDR3 is TGTGCCAGCAGTCCCGGACTAGCCGGACCAGGGGGAGAGACCCAGTACTTC.

This chain joins TRBV7-2 and TRBJ2-2; 7 positions match TRBD2. V shed 2 bases and J 3 bases; nucleotides not matched to a gene: 9. Germline values: CDR1 SGHTA, CDR2 FQGNSA. The CDR3 sequence is 17 residues long. The CDR3 region is CASSLYPGGSDTGELFF. CDR3 DNA: TGTGCCAGCAGCTTATACCCCGGCGGGAGCGACACCGGGGAGCTGTTTTTT.

The chain carries TRBV29-1 and TRBJ1-2, with 8 bases fitting TRBD1. V trimming: 2 bases; J trimming: 6 bases; junction bases outside the gene matches: 8. Looked up from germline, CDR1 is SQVTM and CDR2 is ANQGSEA. This CDR3 contains 14 residues. CDR3 residues: CSVETLDRGDGYTF. CDR3 nucleotides: TGCAGCGTTGAAACCCTAGACAGGGGCGATGGCTACACCTTC.

The V gene is TRBV28, the J gene TRBJ2-1; 14 bases fit TRBD2. The V gene end was trimmed by 5 bases and the J gene end by 5 bases; junction bases not matched to a gene: 5. CDR3 length: 16 amino acids. Germline V gene sequence: CDR1 MDHEN, CDR2 SYDVKM. This chain's CDR3 is CASSPGLAGVHNEQFF. The CDR3 DNA follows: TGTGCCAGCAGTCCGGGACTAGCGGGAGTTCACAATGAGCAGTTCTTC. The full variable domain, its missing parts supplied by reference TRBV28 and TRBJ2-1, is DVKVTQSSRYLVKRTGEKVFLECVQDMDHENMFWYRQDPGLGLRLIYFSYDVKMKEKGDIPEGYSVSREKKERFSLILESASTNQTSMYLCASSPGLAGVHNEQFFGPGTRLTVL.

The rearrangement links TRBV18 to TRBJ2-3; D unclear. Trimming removed 0 bases at V and 3 bases at J, with 10 bases between. The germline CDR1 and CDR2 sequences are KGHSH and LQKENI. The CDR3 has 15 residues. CDR3 DNA sequence: TGTGCCAGCTCACCACCGACCGAGAAGACAGATACGCAGTATTTT. Its protein is CASSPPTEKTDTQYF.

This clone has just a few counts. The J gene is TRBJ2-1, the V gene TRBV5-1; D uncertain. V lost 0 bases to trimming and J lost 5 bases, with 12 bases between them. Germline V gene lookup returns CDR1 SGHRS and CDR2 YFSETQ. The CDR3 is made up of 15 amino acids. The CDR3 DNA reads as TGCGCCAGCAGCTTGGAGGTGGGATCTCACAATGAGCAGTTCTTC. Its translation: CASSLEVGSHNEQFF. Using reference TRBV5-1 and TRBJ2-1 for the parts outside the CDR3, the full variable domain is KAGVTQTPRYLIKTRGQQVTLSCSPISGHRSVSWYQQTPGQGLQFLFEYFSETQRNKGNFPGRFSGRQFSNSRSEMNVSTLELGDSALYLCASSLEVGSHNEQFFGPGTRLTVL.

The chain carries TRBV10-1 and TRBJ2-5; 14 positions match TRBD2. CDR1 and CDR2 (germline): WNHNN, SYGVQD (reference sequence). The V gene end was trimmed by 7 bases and the J gene end by 4 bases; junction bases not matched to a gene: 2. The CDR3 is made up of 14 amino acids. This chain's CDR3 is CASTGTSGRETQYF. In nucleotides, the CDR3 is TGCGCCAGCACTGGGACTAGCGGGAGAGAGACCCAGTACTTC.

The chain couples TRBV28 to TRBJ2-1, with 7 bases aligning to TRBD2. The V gene end was trimmed by 5 bases and the J gene end by 4 bases; junction bases not matched to a gene: 14. The CDR3 covers 17 residues. The germline V gene has CDR1 MDHEN and CDR2 SYDVKM. DNA of the CDR3: TGTGCCAGCAGTCCTCGCACCGGCGGGAGAACTTACAATGAGCAGTTCTTC. Translating gives CASSPRTGGRTYNEQFF.

The table lists this clone with a few counts. The rearrangement links TRBV11-3 to TRBJ2-5, with D possibly matching TRBD2 (6 bases). CDR3 length equals 14 residues. Between the trimmed V and J ends, which lost 5 bases and 3 bases, there was a span of 13 bases. Germline V lookup: CDR1 SGHNT, CDR2 YENEEA. The CDR3 spells CASSVSGTKETQYF. The CDR3 region has the DNA TGTGCCAGCAGCGTTAGCGGAACTAAAGAGACCCAGTACTTC.